These T cell receptor beta chains were read from a single sample in a study of T cell repertoires in cytomegalovirus infection. TCRdb recomputed calls from the reads with MiXCR, one row per CDR3 protein. The sample yields more than 110,000 distinct CDR3 sequences, over 25% seen once. Which antigens these TCRs recognize remains unknown. Sequenced material: CD8+ T cells from cultured PBMCs, taken from culture after CMV antigen stimulation. The receptor source for this set is a human donor in good health (CMV status not recorded). Some clones in this sample may be carry-over from other donors' samples. Both conserved end residues are part of each CDR3. Each record gives: J gene, V gene, D gene, clone size, CDR3 protein, CDR3 DNA. The D gene is left open where the match is weak. Clone size is shown for a subset of rows, as once, few, many or a class of expanded clone.

TRBJ2-6 | TRBV27 | . | . | CASSAQGFSSGANVLTF | TGTGCCAGCAGCGCCCAGGGTTTTTCTTCTGGGGCCAACGTCCTGACTTTC
TRBJ2-3 | TRBV6-5 | TRBD1 | . | CASSDRKQGAITDTQYF | TGTGCCAGCAGCGATAGAAAACAGGGGGCGATCACAGATACGCAGTATTTT
TRBJ2-3 | TRBV24-1 | TRBD1 | few | CAIASRDSRTDTQYF | TGTGCCATCGCCTCCCGGGACAGTCGCACAGATACGCAGTATTTT
TRBJ2-5 | TRBV20-1 | TRBD2 | . | CSASRLAGWGETQYF | TGCAGTGCTAGTCGGCTAGCGGGGTGGGGAGAGACCCAGTACTTC
TRBJ2-5 | TRBV6-5 | . | few | CASSSEIQETQYF | TGTGCCAGCAGTTCGGAGATTCAAGAGACCCAGTACTTC
TRBJ2-1 | TRBV19 | TRBD2 | few | CASSIVAGGLSEQFF | TGTGCCAGTAGTATAGTTGCGGGGGGGCTTTCTGAGCAGTTCTTC
TRBJ2-7 | TRBV7-2 | . | many | CASSAFWGYEQYF | TGTGCCAGCAGCGCCTTTTGGGGCTACGAGCAGTACTTC
TRBJ2-5 | TRBV7-3 | . | . | CASSLATGRETQYF | TGTGCCAGCAGCTTAGCCACAGGGAGAGAGACCCAGTACTTC
TRBJ2-5 | TRBV7-9 | TRBD2 | few | CASSFGSGGLAGEWETQYF | TGTGCCAGCAGCTTCGGTAGCGGCGGATTAGCGGGGGAATGGGAGACCCAGTACTTC
TRBJ1-1 | TRBV27 | . | many | CASSLMEGGTEAFF | TGTGCCAGCAGTTTAATGGAAGGGGGCACTGAAGCTTTCTTT
TRBJ2-1 | TRBV7-2 | TRBD1 | . | CASSLGTGHNEQFF | TGTGCCAGCAGCTTAGGGACAGGGCACAATGAGCAGTTCTTC
TRBJ1-6 | TRBV6-5 | TRBD1 | . | CASSTIAGTGTSPLHF | TGTGCCAGCAGTACGATAGCCGGGACAGGGACTTCACCCCTCCACTTT
TRBJ1-1 | TRBV7-9 | . | many | CASSSPPNSEAFF | TGTGCCAGCAGCTCCCCCCCGAACAGCGAAGCTTTCTTT
TRBJ1-1 | TRBV5-5 | . | few | CASSLYLNTEAFF | TGTGCCAGCAGCTTGTACTTGAACACTGAAGCTTTCTTT
TRBJ2-7 | TRBV6-1 | TRBD1 | . | CASSLPGQTYEQYF | TGTGCCAGCAGTCTACCGGGACAGACCTACGAGCAGTACTTC
TRBJ1-5 | TRBV4-1 | . | once | CASSQATHELGPQHF | TGCGCCAGCAGCCAAGCCACACACGAGCTGGGGCCCCAGCATTTT
TRBJ2-1 | TRBV7-8 | TRBD2 | . | CASSLGFSGVYNEQFF | TGTGCCAGCAGCTTAGGTTTTAGCGGGGTGTACAATGAGCAGTTCTTC
TRBJ2-2 | TRBV7-7 | TRBD1 | few | CASSLVQGAAGELFF | TGTGCCAGCAGCTTGGTACAGGGGGCGGCCGGGGAGCTGTTTTTT
TRBJ2-2 | TRBV28 | . | few | CASASGNTGELFF | TGTGCCAGTGCCTCGGGGAACACCGGGGAGCTGTTTTTT
TRBJ1-2 | TRBV4-1 | . | . | CASSQYPGTSNYGYTF | TGCGCCAGCAGCCAATACCCCGGGACATCTAACTATGGCTACACCTTC
TRBJ2-2 | TRBV7-6 | . | many | CASSLGDNTGELFF | TGTGCCAGCAGCTTAGGGGACAACACCGGGGAGCTGTTTTTT
TRBJ2-2 | TRBV5-6 | . | few | CASSPQRTGNTGELFF | TGTGCCAGCAGCCCGCAACGGACTGGGAACACCGGGGAGCTGTTTTTT
TRBJ2-2 | TRBV19 | . | few | CASTPGLYTGELFF | TGTGCCAGTACTCCCGGACTATACACCGGGGAGCTGTTTTTT
TRBJ2-2 | TRBV10-3 | . | . | CAISEEQVLLFF | TGTGCCATCAGTGAGGAACAGGTTCTACTGTTTTTT
TRBJ2-7 | TRBV2 | TRBD1 | few | CASTWTGTYEQYF | TGTGCCAGCACTTGGACAGGAACCTACGAGCAGTACTTC
TRBJ1-4 | TRBV7-6 | . | few | CASSSSPGVEEKLFF | TGTGCCAGCAGCTCAAGTCCAGGGGTGGAGGAAAAACTGTTTTTT
TRBJ2-7 | TRBV7-2 | TRBD1 | few | CASSPGTDLYEQYF | TGTGCCAGCAGCCCCGGGACAGACCTCTACGAGCAGTACTTC
TRBJ2-1 | TRBV12-3/TRBV12-4 | . | few | CASSSVTRGINEQFF | TGTGCCAGCAGTTCTGTGACAAGGGGTATCAATGAGCAGTTCTTC
TRBJ2-2 | TRBV27 | TRBD1 | few | CASRGTGAGELFF | TGTGCCAGTAGAGGGACAGGGGCCGGGGAGCTGTTTTTT
TRBJ1-1 | TRBV7-6 | . | . | CASSFAGGPREAFF | TGTGCCAGCAGCTTCGCCGGAGGGCCCCGAGAAGCTTTCTTT
TRBJ1-2 | TRBV27 | TRBD1 | few | CASSWDRVGYGYTF | TGTGCCAGCAGTTGGGACAGGGTGGGGTATGGCTACACCTTC
TRBJ2-5 | TRBV6-6 | TRBD2 | . | CASILAGELFTRVNF | TGTGCCAGCATTTTAGCGGGAGAACTATTCACGCGAGTCAACTTC
TRBJ2-3 | TRBV25-1 | . | . | CASSDPVTGGSPPDTQYF | TGTGCCAGCAGTGATCCCGTCACCGGCGGCAGTCCCCCAGATACGCAGTATTTT
TRBJ1-5 | TRBV30 | . | . | CAWSVVEGGQPQHF | TGTGCCTGGAGTGTAGTAGAGGGCGGACAGCCCCAGCATTTT
TRBJ1-5 | TRBV18 | . | . | CASSPRPGTPPSNQPQHF | TGTGCCAGCTCACCACGTCCCGGGACACCGCCTAGCAATCAGCCCCAGCATTTT
TRBJ1-2 | TRBV29-1 | . | many | CSVGLGSDYGYTF | TGCAGCGTTGGGTTGGGCTCTGACTATGGCTACACCTTC
TRBJ2-7 | TRBV12-3/TRBV12-4 | . | few | CASSTVLNYEQYF | TGTGCCAGCAGTACGGTCTTAAACTACGAGCAGTACTTC
TRBJ2-5 | TRBV7-6 | . | . | CASSPETSLGETQYF | TGTGCCAGCAGCCCGGAGACCAGCCTAGGAGAGACCCAGTACTTC
TRBJ2-7 | TRBV27 | TRBD2 | once | CASSLATSGNLYEQYF | TGTGCCAGCAGTTTGGCGACTAGCGGGAACCTTTACGAGCAGTACTTC
TRBJ2-1 | TRBV11-1 | . | few | CASSLGSSGANEQFF | TGTGCCAGCAGCTTAGGGTCTTCAGGAGCCAATGAGCAGTTCTTC
TRBJ2-1 | TRBV19 | TRBD2 | . | CASSPTSGYYNEQFF | TGTGCCAGTAGCCCCACTAGCGGGTACTACAATGAGCAGTTCTTC
TRBJ2-7 | TRBV19 | TRBD2 | . | CASSSTSGGMNEQYF | TGTGCCAGTAGTTCCACTAGCGGGGGGATGAACGAGCAGTACTTC
TRBJ2-2 | TRBV28 | . | . | CAGSLAGAPGELFF | TGTGCCGGCAGTTTGGCGGGGGCGCCAGGGGAGCTGTTTTTT
TRBJ1-4 | TRBV6-6 | . | many | CASWLNEKLFF | TGTGCCAGCTGGCTTAATGAAAAACTGTTTTTT
TRBJ1-2 | TRBV6-1 | . | . | CASSESGQGNGYTF | TGTGCCAGCAGTGAAAGCGGTCAGGGAAATGGCTACACCTTC
TRBJ2-3 | TRBV6-6 | . | few | CAMGMDTQYF | TGTGCCATGGGAATGGATACGCAGTATTTT
TRBJ2-5 | TRBV6-1 | . | . | CAGAGGKTQYF | TGTGCCGGCGCCGGGGGAAAGACCCAGTACTTC
TRBJ2-7 | TRBV28 | . | few | CASSLTLGYEQYF | TGTGCCAGCAGTCTGACTCTGGGCTACGAGCAGTACTTC
TRBJ2-3 | TRBV27 | . | few | CASSPEPPQPSTDTQYF | TGTGCCAGCAGTCCAGAGCCGCCCCAACCTAGCACAGATACGCAGTATTTT
TRBJ2-1 | TRBV2 | . | few | CASSGTLDPGAPYNEQFF | TGTGCCAGCAGTGGTACCCTCGATCCGGGGGCTCCTTACAATGAGCAGTTCTTC
TRBJ1-4 | TRBV7-9 | TRBD1 | . | CASSSPYRGQDNEKLFF | TGTGCCAGCAGCTCGCCTTACAGGGGGCAGGATAATGAAAAACTGTTTTTT
TRBJ2-1 | TRBV2 | TRBD1 | . | CASSGGQGTYNEQFF | TGTGCCAGCAGTGGGGGACAGGGAACCTACAATGAGCAGTTCTTC
TRBJ2-7 | TRBV12-3/TRBV12-4 | . | . | CASSSQGIGEQYF | TGTGCCAGCAGTTCGCAGGGGATTGGCGAGCAGTACTTC
TRBJ2-3 | TRBV12-3/TRBV12-4 | . | many | CASSPPLGYPEDTQYF | TGTGCCAGCAGCCCTCCCCTAGGTTATCCGGAAGATACGCAGTATTTT
TRBJ2-1 | TRBV5-4 | . | . | CASSFGPLSSYNEQFF | TGTGCCAGCAGCTTTGGGCCCCTAAGCTCCTACAATGAGCAGTTCTTC
TRBJ2-7 | TRBV4-1 | TRBD1 | . | CASSQVGQSYEQYF | TGCGCCAGCAGCCAAGTGGGACAGAGTTACGAGCAGTACTTC
TRBJ2-1 | TRBV28 | TRBD1 | . | CASSSPDRGLRGNEQFF | TGTGCCAGCAGCAGCCCCGACAGGGGCCTTCGGGGCAATGAGCAGTTCTTC
TRBJ2-1 | TRBV12-3/TRBV12-4 | . | . | CASSLAPSGIDEQFF | TGTGCCAGCAGTTTAGCGCCGAGTGGAATTGATGAGCAGTTCTTC
TRBJ2-1 | TRBV12-3/TRBV12-4 | . | few | CASSSAGSSYNEQFF | TGTGCCAGCAGTAGCGCGGGTAGCTCCTACAATGAGCAGTTCTTC